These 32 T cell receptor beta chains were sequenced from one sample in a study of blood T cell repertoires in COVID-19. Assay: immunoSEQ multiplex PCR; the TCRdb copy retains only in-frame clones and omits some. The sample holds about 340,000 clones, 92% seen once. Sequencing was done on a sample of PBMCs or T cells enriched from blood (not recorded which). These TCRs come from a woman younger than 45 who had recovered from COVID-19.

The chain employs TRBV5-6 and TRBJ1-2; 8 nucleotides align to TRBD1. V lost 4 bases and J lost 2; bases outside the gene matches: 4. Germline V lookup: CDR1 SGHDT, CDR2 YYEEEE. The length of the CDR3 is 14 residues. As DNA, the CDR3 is TGTGCCAGCAGCCCAGGGGGCCTGAACTATGGCTACACCTTC. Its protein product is CASSPGGLNYGYTF.

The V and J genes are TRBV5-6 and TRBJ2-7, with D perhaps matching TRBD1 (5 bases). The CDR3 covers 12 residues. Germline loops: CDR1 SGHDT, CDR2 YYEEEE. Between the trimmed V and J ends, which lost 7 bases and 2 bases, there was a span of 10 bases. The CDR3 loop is CASARGPYEQYF. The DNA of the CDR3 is TGTGCCAGCGCTAGGGGCCCCTACGAGCAGTACTTC.

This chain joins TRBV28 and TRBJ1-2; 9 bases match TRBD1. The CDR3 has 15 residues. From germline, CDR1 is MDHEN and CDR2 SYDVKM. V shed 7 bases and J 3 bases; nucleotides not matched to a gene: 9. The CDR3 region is CASITSGQGDYGYTF. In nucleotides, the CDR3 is TGTGCCAGCATTACCTCGGGACAGGGTGACTATGGCTACACCTTC.

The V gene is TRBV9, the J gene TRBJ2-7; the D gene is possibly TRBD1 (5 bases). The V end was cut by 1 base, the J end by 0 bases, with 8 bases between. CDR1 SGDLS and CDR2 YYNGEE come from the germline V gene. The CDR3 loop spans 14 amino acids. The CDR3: CASSVQGVSYEQYF. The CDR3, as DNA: TGTGCCAGCAGCGTACAGGGCGTCTCCTACGAGCAGTACTTC.

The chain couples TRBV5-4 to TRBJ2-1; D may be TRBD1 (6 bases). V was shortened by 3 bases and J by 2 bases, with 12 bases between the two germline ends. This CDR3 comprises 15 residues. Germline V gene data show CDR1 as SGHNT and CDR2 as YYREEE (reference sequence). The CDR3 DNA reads TGTGCCAGCAGCTATGCCCGGACAGCCTACAATGAGCAGTTCTTC. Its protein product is CASSYARTAYNEQFF.

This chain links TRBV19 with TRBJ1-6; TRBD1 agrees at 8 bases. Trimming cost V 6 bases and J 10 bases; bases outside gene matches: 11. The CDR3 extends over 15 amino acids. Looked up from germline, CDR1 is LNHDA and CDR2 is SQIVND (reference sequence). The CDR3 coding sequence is TGTGCCAGTAGGAAAAAGGACAGGGTAGAATCACCCCTCCACTTT. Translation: CASRKKDRVESPLHF.

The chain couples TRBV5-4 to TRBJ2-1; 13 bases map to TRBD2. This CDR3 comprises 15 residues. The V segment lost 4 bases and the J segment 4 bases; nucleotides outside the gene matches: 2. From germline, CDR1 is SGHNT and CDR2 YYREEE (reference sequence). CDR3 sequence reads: CASSPTSGGYNEQFF. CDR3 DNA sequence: TGTGCCAGCAGCCCGACTAGCGGGGGGTACAATGAGCAGTTCTTC. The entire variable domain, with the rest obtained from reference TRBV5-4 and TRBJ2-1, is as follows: ETGVTQSPTHLIKTRGQQVTLRCSSQSGHNTVSWYQQALGQGPQFIFQYYREEENGRGNFPPRFSGLQFPNYSSELNVNALELDDSALYLCASSPTSGGYNEQFFGPGTRLTVL.

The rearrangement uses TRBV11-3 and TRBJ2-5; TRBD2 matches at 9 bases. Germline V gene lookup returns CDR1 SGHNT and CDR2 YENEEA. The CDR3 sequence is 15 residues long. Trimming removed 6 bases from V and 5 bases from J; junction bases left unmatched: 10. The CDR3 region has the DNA TGTGCCAGCAGACTCTCGGCGGGGGGGCAGGAGACCCAGTACTTC. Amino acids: CASRLSAGGQETQYF.

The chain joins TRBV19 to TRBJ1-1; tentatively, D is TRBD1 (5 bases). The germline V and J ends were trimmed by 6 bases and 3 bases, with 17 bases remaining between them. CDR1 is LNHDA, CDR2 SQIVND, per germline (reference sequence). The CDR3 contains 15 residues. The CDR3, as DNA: TGTGCCAGTAGCTCACCGGGGGGGACGGACACTGAAGCTTTCTTT. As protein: CASSSPGGTDTEAFF.

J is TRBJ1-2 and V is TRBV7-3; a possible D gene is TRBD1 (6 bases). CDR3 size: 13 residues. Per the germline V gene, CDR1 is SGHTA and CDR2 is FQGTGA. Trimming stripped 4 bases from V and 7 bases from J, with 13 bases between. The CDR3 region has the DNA TGTGCCAGCAGCTCCCCAGGGGCCTTTGGCTACACCTTC. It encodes CASSSPGAFGYTF.

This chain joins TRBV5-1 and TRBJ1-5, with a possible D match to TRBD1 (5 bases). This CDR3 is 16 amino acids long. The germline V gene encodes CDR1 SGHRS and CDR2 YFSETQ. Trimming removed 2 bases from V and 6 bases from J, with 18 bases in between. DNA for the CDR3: TGCGCCAGCAGCTTCGGTGCGGGGGGAACGGGTCAGCCCCAGCATTTT. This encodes CASSFGAGGTGQPQHF.

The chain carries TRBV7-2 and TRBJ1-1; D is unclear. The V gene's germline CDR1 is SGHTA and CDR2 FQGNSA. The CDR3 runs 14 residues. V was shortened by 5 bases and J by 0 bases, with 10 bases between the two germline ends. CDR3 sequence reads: CASSPQRVNTEAFF. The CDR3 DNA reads TGTGCCAGCAGCCCCCAGAGGGTGAACACTGAAGCTTTCTTT.

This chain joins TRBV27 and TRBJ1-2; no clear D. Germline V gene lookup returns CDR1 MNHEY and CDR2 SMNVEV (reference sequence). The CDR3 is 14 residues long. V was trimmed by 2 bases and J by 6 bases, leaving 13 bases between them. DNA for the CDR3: TGTGCCAGCAGTTTAACCCCTGGCGGCAATGGCTACACCTTC. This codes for CASSLTPGGNGYTF.

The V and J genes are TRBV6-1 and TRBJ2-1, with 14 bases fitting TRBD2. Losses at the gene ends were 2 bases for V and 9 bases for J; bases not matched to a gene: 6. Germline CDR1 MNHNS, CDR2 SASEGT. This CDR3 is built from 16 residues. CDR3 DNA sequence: TGTGCCAGCAGTGAAAGGGGGACTAGCGGGAGTGGTGAGCAGTTCTTC. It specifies CASSERGTSGSGEQFF.

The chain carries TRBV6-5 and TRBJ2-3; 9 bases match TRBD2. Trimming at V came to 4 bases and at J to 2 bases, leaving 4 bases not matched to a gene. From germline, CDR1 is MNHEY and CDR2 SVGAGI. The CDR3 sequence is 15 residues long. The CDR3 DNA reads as TGTGCCAGCAGTTCCACTAGCGGGCTCACAGATACGCAGTATTTT. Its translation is CASSSTSGLTDTQYF.

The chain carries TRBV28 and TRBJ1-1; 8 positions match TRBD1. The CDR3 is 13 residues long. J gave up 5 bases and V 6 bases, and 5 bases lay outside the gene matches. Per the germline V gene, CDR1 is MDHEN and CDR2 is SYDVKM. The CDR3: CASRTGGWTEAFF. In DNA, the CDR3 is TGTGCCAGCAGAACAGGGGGATGGACTGAAGCTTTCTTT. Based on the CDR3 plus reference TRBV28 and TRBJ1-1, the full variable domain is DVKVTQSSRYLVKRTGEKVFLECVQDMDHENMFWYRQDPGLGLRLIYFSYDVKMKEKGDIPEGYSVSREKKERFSLILESASTNQTSMYLCASRTGGWTEAFFGQGTRLTVV.

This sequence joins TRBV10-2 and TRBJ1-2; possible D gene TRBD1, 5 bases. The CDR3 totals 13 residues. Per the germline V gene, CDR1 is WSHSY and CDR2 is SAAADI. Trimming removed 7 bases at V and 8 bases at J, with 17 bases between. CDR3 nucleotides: TGCGCCAGCAATCCGGGACTGAGGGCCGGCTACACCTTC. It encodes CASNPGLRAGYTF.

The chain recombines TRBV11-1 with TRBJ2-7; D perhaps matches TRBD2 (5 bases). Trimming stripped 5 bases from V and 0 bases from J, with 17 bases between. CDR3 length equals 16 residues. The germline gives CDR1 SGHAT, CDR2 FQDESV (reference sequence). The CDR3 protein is CASSPKEVGSSYEQYF. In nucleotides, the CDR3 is TGTGCCAGCAGCCCAAAGGAGGTTGGTAGCTCCTACGAGCAGTACTTC. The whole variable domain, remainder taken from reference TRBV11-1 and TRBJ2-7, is EAEVAQSPRYKITEKSQAVAFWCDPISGHATLYWYRQILGQGPELLVQFQDESVVDDSQLPKDRFSAERLKGVDSTLKIQPAELGDSAMYLCASSPKEVGSSYEQYFGPGTRLTVT.

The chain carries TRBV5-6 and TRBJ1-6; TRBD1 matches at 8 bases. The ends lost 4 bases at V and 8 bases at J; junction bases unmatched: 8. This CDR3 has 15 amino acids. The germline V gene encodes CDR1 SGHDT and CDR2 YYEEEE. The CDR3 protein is CASSAGQGQHSPLHF. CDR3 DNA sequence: TGTGCCAGCAGCGCCGGACAGGGCCAACATTCACCCCTCCACTTT.

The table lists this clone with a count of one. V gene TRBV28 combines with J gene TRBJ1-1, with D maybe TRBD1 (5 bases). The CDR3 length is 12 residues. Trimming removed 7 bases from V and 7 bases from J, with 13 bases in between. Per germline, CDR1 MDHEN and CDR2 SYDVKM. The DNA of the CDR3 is TGTGCCAGCACACAAGACAGATTTGAAGCTTTCTTT. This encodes CASTQDRFEAFF.

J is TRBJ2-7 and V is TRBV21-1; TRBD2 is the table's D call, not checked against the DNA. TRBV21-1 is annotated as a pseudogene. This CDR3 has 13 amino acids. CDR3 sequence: CASRLHDPYEQYF. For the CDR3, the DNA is TGTGCCAGCAGACTACATGATCCCTACGAGCAGTACTTC.

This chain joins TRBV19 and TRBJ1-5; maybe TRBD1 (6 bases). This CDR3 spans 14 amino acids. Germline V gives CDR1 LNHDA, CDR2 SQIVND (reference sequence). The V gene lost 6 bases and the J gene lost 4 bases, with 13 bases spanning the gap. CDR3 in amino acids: CASRAGAVNQPQHF. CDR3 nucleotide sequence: TGTGCCAGTAGGGCGGGGGCCGTTAATCAGCCCCAGCATTTT.

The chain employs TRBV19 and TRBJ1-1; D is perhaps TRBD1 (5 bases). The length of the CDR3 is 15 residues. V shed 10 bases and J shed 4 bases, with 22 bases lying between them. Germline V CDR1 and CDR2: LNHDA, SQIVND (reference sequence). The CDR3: CATLPTPGGGTEAFF. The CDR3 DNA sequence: TGTGCCACCTTGCCAACCCCCGGGGGAGGCACTGAAGCTTTCTTT.

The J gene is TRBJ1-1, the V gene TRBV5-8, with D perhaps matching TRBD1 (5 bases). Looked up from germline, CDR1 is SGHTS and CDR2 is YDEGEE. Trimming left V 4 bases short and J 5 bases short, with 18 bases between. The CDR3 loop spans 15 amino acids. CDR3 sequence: CASSQPYGGETEAFF. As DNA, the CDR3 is TGTGCCAGCAGCCAGCCCTATGGAGGGGAGACTGAAGCTTTCTTT.

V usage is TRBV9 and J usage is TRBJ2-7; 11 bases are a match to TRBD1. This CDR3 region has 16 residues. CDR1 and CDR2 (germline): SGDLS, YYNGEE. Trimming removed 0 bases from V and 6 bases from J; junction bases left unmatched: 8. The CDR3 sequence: CASSVEGTGGIGEQYF. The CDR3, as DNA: TGTGCCAGCAGCGTAGAGGGGACAGGGGGAATCGGCGAGCAGTACTTC.

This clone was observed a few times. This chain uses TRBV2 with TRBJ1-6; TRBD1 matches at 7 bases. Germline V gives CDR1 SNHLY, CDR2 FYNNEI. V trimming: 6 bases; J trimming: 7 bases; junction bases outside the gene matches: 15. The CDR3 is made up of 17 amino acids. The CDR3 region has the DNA TGTGCCAGCAGGGACCCTAAGGGGGCCCTCTTAAATTCACCCCTCCACTTT. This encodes CASRDPKGALLNSPLHF.

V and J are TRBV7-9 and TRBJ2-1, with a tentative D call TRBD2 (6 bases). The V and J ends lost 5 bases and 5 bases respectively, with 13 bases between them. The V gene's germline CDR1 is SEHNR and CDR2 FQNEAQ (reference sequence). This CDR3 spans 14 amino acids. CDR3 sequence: CASSVVSGDNEQFF. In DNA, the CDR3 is TGTGCCAGCAGCGTGGTGTCGGGGGACAATGAGCAGTTCTTC.

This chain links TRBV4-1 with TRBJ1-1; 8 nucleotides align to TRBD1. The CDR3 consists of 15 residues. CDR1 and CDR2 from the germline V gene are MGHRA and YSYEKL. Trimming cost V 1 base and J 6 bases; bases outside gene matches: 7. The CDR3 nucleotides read TGCGCCAGCAGCCAAGTAGACAGGGGAGGTGCTGAAGCTTTCTTT. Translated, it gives CASSQVDRGGAEAFF.

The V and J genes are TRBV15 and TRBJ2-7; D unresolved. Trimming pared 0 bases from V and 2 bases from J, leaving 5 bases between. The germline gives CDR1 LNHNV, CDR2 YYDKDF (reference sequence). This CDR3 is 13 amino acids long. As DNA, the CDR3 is TGTGCCACCAGCAGAGATGTCACCTACGAGCAGTACTTC. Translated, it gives CATSRDVTYEQYF.

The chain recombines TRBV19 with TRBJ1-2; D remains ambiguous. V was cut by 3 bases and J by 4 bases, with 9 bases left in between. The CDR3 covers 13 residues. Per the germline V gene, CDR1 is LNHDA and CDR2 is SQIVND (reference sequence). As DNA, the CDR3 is TGTGCCAGTAGTATCCCGGAGGTCTATGGCTACACCTTC. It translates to CASSIPEVYGYTF.

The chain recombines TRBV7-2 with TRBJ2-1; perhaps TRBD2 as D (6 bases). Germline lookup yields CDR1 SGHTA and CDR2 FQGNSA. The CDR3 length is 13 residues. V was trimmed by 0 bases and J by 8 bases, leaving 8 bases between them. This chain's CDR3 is CASSLAERDEQFF. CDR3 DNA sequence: TGTGCCAGCAGCTTAGCGGAGCGGGATGAGCAGTTCTTC.

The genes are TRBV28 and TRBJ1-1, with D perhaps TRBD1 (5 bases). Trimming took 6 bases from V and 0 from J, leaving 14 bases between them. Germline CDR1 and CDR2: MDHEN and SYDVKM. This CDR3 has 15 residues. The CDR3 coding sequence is TGTGCCAGCAGCCCAATGGTAGGGGTGAACACTGAAGCTTTCTTT. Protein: CASSPMVGVNTEAFF.